These 17 T cell receptor beta chains were sequenced from one sample in a study of T cells in Graves' hyperthyroidism and ophthalmopathy. From RNA transcripts, TCR beta CDR3 regions were amplified. HTBI primers were used for first-round RT-PCR of the TCR CDR3. TCRdb ran MiXCR on the multiplex PCR reads and lists one entry per CDR3 protein. This table holds roughly 420,000 distinct CDR3 sequences, about a sixth found once. Input material: blood. The origin of the receptors is a woman younger than 30 with Graves' hyperthyroidism.

This clonotype came up many times. The V gene is TRBV7-9, the J gene TRBJ2-3, with D perhaps matching TRBD2 (6 bases). V dropped 7 bases and J dropped 4 bases, with 15 bases sitting between them. Germline assignment: CDR1 SEHNR and CDR2 FQNEAQ (reference sequence). The length of the CDR3 is 14 residues. In DNA, the CDR3 is TGTGCCAGCAACGAGGACGGCGGGGCAGATACGCAGTATTTT. Protein sequence: CASNEDGGADTQYF. Full variable domain (outside the CDR3, taken from reference TRBV7-9 and TRBJ2-3): DTGVSQNPRHKITKRGQNVTFRCDPISEHNRLYWYRQTLGQGPEFLTYFQNEAQLEKSRLLSDRFSAERPKGSFSTLEIQRTEQGDSAMYLCASNEDGGADTQYFGPGTRLTVL.

This rearrangement joins TRBV2 to TRBJ2-6; 9 bases agree with TRBD1. V was clipped by 5 bases and J by 2 bases; unmatched bases: 1. Per the germline V gene, CDR1 is SNHLY and CDR2 is FYNNEI. The CDR3 totals 15 residues. CDR3 protein: CASSNRGPGANVLTF. The CDR3 coding sequence is TGTGCCAGCAGTAACAGGGGGCCTGGGGCCAACGTCCTGACTTTC.

This clonotype was picked up many times. The chain links TRBV20-1 to TRBJ2-1, with no clear D. This CDR3 has 15 residues. Germline values: CDR1 DFQATT, CDR2 SNEGSKA (reference sequence). V was pared by 1 base and J by 2 bases, with 12 bases between. The chain's CDR3 is CSARAPDATYNEQFF. DNA of the CDR3: TGCAGTGCTAGAGCCCCTGACGCGACCTACAATGAGCAGTTCTTC.

This clonotype was counted ten times or more. The rearrangement joins TRBV20-1 to TRBJ2-7; 7 bases map to TRBD1. This CDR3 is 12 amino acids long. Germline V gives CDR1 DFQATT, CDR2 SNEGSKA (reference sequence). The V segment lost 4 bases and the J segment 2 bases; nucleotides outside the gene matches: 2. In DNA, the CDR3 is TGCAGTGCTACGACAGGGACCTACGAGCAGTACTTC. This encodes CSATTGTYEQYF.

This clonotype was seen more than once but under ten times. This chain links TRBV5-1 with TRBJ2-3, with D tentatively TRBD1 or TRBD2 (5 bases each). The V and J ends lost 2 bases and 0 bases respectively, with 22 bases between them. The CDR3 is 19 residues long. The germline CDR1 and CDR2 sequences are SGHRS and YFSETQ. The CDR3 DNA is TGCGCCAGCAGCTTCGCGCCGGGACGTACAAGAGCTAGCACAGATACGCAGTATTTT. Its translation: CASSFAPGRTRASTDTQYF.

Remarks on this clonotype: This clone may be a read error of a much larger clone one base away. Here the CDR3 DNA reads TGTGCCAGCGGCCGCCTGCCCTATCAGCCCCAGCATTTT. It translates to CASGRLPYQPQHF. The chain has TRBV11-2 and TRBJ1-5; D remains ambiguous. Trimming took 8 bases from V and 5 from J, leaving 13 bases between them. Germline V gene lookup returns CDR1 SGHAT and CDR2 FQNNGV. The CDR3 covers 13 residues.

This clonotype was seen at least ten times. The chain has TRBV11-2 and TRBJ1-1, with a tentative D call TRBD1 (6 bases). The CDR3 sequence is 16 residues long. Deletions cut 6 bases from V and 2 bases from J, with 19 bases between. Germline V gene sequence: CDR1 SGHAT, CDR2 FQNNGV. Written as DNA, the CDR3 is TGTGCCAGCAGGAATAGAGGGGGTGTGGAAAACACTGAAGCTTTCTTT. It codes for CASRNRGGVENTEAFF.

This clonotype was seen at least ten times. V gene TRBV5-1 combines with J gene TRBJ1-2, with D perhaps TRBD1 (6 bases). Looked up from germline, CDR1 is SGHRS and CDR2 is YFSETQ. V gave up 4 bases and J gave up 7 bases, with 23 bases separating them. The CDR3 is made up of 16 amino acids. CDR3 amino acids: CASSEGPQGIEGGYTF. CDR3 DNA sequence: TGCGCCAGCAGCGAAGGACCACAGGGAATAGAGGGTGGCTACACCTTC.

This chain connects TRBV30 to TRBJ1-3; the D gene is possibly TRBD1 (5 bases). V lost 2 bases, J lost 4 bases, and 12 bases lay in between. The CDR3 totals 14 residues. In germline, CDR1 is GTSNPN, CDR2 SVGIG (reference sequence). DNA for the CDR3: TGTGCCTGGAGTAGGCGGGGGAACGGAAACACCATATATTTT. Protein sequence: CAWSRRGNGNTIYF.

This clonotype showed up many times. The chain recombines TRBV7-6 with TRBJ2-7; a weak D match, TRBD1 (5 bases). Trimming pared 2 bases from V and 3 bases from J, leaving 14 bases between. Germline V gene sequence: CDR1 SGHVS, CDR2 FNYEAQ. This CDR3 spans 15 amino acids. The CDR3 coding sequence is TGTGCCAGCAGCTTATGGGGCCAGGGCGACTACGAGCAGTACTTC. This sequence encodes CASSLWGQGDYEQYF.

The sample holds many counts of this clonotype. V is TRBV4-1 and J is TRBJ1-5; D not resolved. Trimming shortened V by 3 bases and J by 2 bases, and 17 bases separated the two germline ends. Germline CDR1 MGHRA, CDR2 YSYEKL. The CDR3 length is 17 residues. The CDR3 DNA sequence: TGCGCCAGCAGCCAGACACGCCTATGGTCCCGCAATCAGCCCCAGCATTTT. Translating gives CASSQTRLWSRNQPQHF.

The chain links TRBV5-1 to TRBJ1-2; D is undetermined. From germline, CDR1 is SGHRS and CDR2 YFSETQ. V lost 4 bases to trimming and J lost 14 bases, with 18 bases between them. The CDR3 length is 12 residues. This CDR3 reads CASSQRVPLYTF. The CDR3 bases are TGCGCCAGCAGCCAGAGGGTGCCCTTGTATACCTTC. The full variable domain, completed using reference TRBV5-1 and TRBJ1-2, is KAGVTQTPRYLIKTRGQQVTLSCSPISGHRSVSWYQQTPGQGLQFLFEYFSETQRNKGNFPGRFSGRQFSNSRSEMNVSTLELGDSALYLCASSQRVPLYTFGSGTRLTVV.

Many counts were recorded for this clonotype. This chain joins TRBV20-1 and TRBJ2-1; TRBD2 matches at 7 bases. Germline values: CDR1 DFQATT, CDR2 SNEGSKA (reference sequence). The trim removed 5 bases at V and 1 base at J, leaving 8 bases unmatched. The CDR3 extends over 15 amino acids. CDR3 residues: CSAARLGGSYNEQFF. In DNA, the CDR3 is TGCAGTGCTGCCCGGTTGGGGGGGTCCTACAATGAGCAGTTCTTC.

This clonotype was seen repeatedly, ten times or more. V gene TRBV20-1 combines with J gene TRBJ2-4, with D maybe TRBD2 (5 bases). V was pared by 5 bases and J by 0 bases, with 8 bases between. The CDR3 runs 13 residues. The V gene's germline CDR1 is DFQATT and CDR2 SNEGSKA (reference sequence). The CDR3 sequence is CSARDGAKNIQYF. The CDR3 coding sequence is TGCAGTGCTCGGGATGGAGCCAAAAACATTCAGTACTTC.

There are many counts of this clonotype. The DNA of the CDR3 is TGTGCCAGCTCACCGTACGAAACGGGACGCAATGAGCAGTTCTTC. Its protein is CASSPYETGRNEQFF. This chain uses TRBV18 with TRBJ2-1, with D perhaps TRBD1 or TRBD2 (5 bases each). Germline V gives CDR1 KGHSH, CDR2 LQKENI. The CDR3 covers 15 residues. V lost 3 bases, J lost 6 bases, and 15 bases lay in between.

This clonotype came up many times. The V call is TRBV28, the J call TRBJ2-3; D may be TRBD1 (5 bases). Germline loops: CDR1 MDHEN, CDR2 SYDVKM. V lost 5 bases and J lost 1, with 13 bases in between. The length of the CDR3 is 15 residues. The CDR3 DNA reads as TGTGCCAGCAGTGACAGTGAGTTCCGCACAGATACGCAGTATTTT. Translating it yields CASSDSEFRTDTQYF.

In this sample, this clonotype turned up many times. The rearrangement uses TRBV27 and TRBJ2-1; D may be TRBD2 (6 bases). This CDR3 is 13 amino acids long. Germline V gene sequence: CDR1 MNHEY, CDR2 SMNVEV (reference sequence). V dropped 6 bases and J dropped 6 bases, with 12 bases sitting between them. CDR3: CASRPSGGNEQFF. The CDR3 coding sequence is TGTGCCAGCAGACCCTCCGGGGGCAATGAGCAGTTCTTC.